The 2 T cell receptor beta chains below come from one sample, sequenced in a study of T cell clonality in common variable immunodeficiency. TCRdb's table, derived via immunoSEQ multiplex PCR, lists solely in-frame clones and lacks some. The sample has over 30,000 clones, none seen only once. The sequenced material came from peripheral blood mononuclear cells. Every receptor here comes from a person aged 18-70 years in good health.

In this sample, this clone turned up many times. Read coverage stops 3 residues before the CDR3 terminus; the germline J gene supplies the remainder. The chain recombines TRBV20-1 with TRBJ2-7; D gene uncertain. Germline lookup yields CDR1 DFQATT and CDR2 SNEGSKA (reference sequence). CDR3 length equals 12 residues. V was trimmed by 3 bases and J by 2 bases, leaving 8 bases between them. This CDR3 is CSASKAPYEQYF. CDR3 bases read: TGCAGTGCTAGCAAAGCCCCCTACGAG.

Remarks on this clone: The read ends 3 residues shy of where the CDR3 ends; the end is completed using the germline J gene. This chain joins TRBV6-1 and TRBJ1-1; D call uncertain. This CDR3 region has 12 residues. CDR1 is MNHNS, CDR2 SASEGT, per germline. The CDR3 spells CASSELALVAFF. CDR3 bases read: TGTGCCAGCAGTGAATTGGCCCTAGTA.